Shown below are 9 T cell receptor beta chains from a single sample sequenced in a study of breast tumors, draining lymph nodes, adjacent tissues (dated by TCRdb to 2015 to 2016). Lymph node samples came from the axillary draining lymph nodes of breast cancer patients. The method was multiplex PCR. The run used an Illumina HiSeq 2000. The raw public data were reprocessed by TCRdb itself: fastp quality trimming at Q25, MiXCR clonotype calling, in-frame beta chains only. Duplicate CDR3 protein sequences are folded into a single record with the most common DNA and genes. The sample has over 250,000 distinct CDR3 sequences on record, 30% of them singletons. Over 0.95% of the sample belongs to the ten largest clones. Input material: axillary lymph node tissue. The receptors originated from a female donor with breast cancer. Some clones in this sample may be carry-over from other donors' samples.

At least ten counts were recorded for this clonotype. The CDR3 nucleotides are TGTGCCAGCAGCCCGGGACTAGCGGGAGGGAAGCAGTACTTC. It encodes CASSPGLAGGKQYF. J is TRBJ2-7 and V is TRBV7-2; 16 nucleotides match TRBD2. With 5 bases clipped from V and 8 bases from J, the junction kept 3 bases outside the gene matches. In germline, CDR1 is SGHTA, CDR2 FQGNSA. The length of the CDR3 is 14 residues.

Ten or more counts support this clonotype. The chain employs TRBV5-1 and TRBJ2-1; no reliable D call. Between the trimmed V and J ends, which lost 3 bases and 1 base, there was a span of 17 bases. The CDR3 extends over 17 amino acids. Germline-derived CDR1 and CDR2 are SGHRS and YFSETQ. The CDR3 region has the DNA TGCGCCAGCAGCTCCCCCGGTAGGCGGATATCCTACAATGAGCAGTTCTTC. It yields the protein CASSSPGRRISYNEQFF. Using reference TRBV5-1 and TRBJ2-1 for the parts outside the CDR3, the full variable domain is KAGVTQTPRYLIKTRGQQVTLSCSPISGHRSVSWYQQTPGQGLQFLFEYFSETQRNKGNFPGRFSGRQFSNSRSEMNVSTLELGDSALYLCASSSPGRRISYNEQFFGPGTRLTVL.

The sample holds many counts of this clonotype. The rearrangement links TRBV4-1 to TRBJ1-3; D might be TRBD1 (6 bases). The length of the CDR3 is 15 residues. V gave up 2 bases and J gave up 2 bases, with 10 bases separating them. CDR1 and CDR2 (germline): MGHRA, YSYEKL. CDR3 amino acids: CASSQTDRPGNTIYF. CDR3 bases: TGCGCCAGCAGCCAAACCGACAGGCCTGGAAACACCATATATTTT.

In regard to this clonotype: A much larger clone is a single base away; this may be a read error. The chain is built from TRBV20-1 and TRBJ2-3; 16 bases are shared with TRBD2. This CDR3 spans 14 amino acids. Germline V gives CDR1 DFQATT, CDR2 SNEGSKA (reference sequence). The CDR3 bases are TGCAGGGGACTAGCGGGAGGGGCCGCAGCTACGCAGTATTTT. Its translation is CRGLAGGAAATQYF.

This clonotype has only a few counts. A much more abundant neighbour one base away suggests this may be a read error. This sequence joins TRBV19 and TRBJ1-4; possible D gene TRBD1, 6 bases. The CDR3 runs 14 residues. The germline CDR1 and CDR2 sequences are LNHDA and SQIVND (reference sequence). The DNA of the CDR3 is TGTGCCAGTAGTATAGGGGGGCCGGGTGAAAAACTGTCTTTT. Protein product: CASSIGGPGEKLSF.

This clonotype has ten or more counts. V is TRBV4-3 and J is TRBJ2-5; no reliable D call. The CDR3 runs to 14 residues. Germline-derived CDR1 and CDR2 are LGHNA and YSLEER. The germline V and J ends were trimmed by 1 base and 10 bases, with 16 bases remaining between them. The chain's CDR3 is CASSQGPHVEVQYF. The CDR3 nucleotides are TGCGCCAGCAGCCAAGGCCCCCATGTTGAGGTCCAGTACTTC.

The CDR3 nucleotides read TGTGCCACCAGTGATTTAGGGGACAGGGGACCCTCTGGGGCCAACGTCCTGACTTTC. It yields the protein CATSDLGDRGPSGANVLTF. V is TRBV24-1 and J is TRBJ2-6, with 10 bases lining up with TRBD1. The V gene end was trimmed by 1 base and the J gene end by 0 bases; junction bases not matched to a gene: 5. The CDR3 has 19 residues. CDR1 and CDR2 (germline): KGHDR, SFDVKD.

This clonotype was detected ten times or more. The V call is TRBV6-6, the J call TRBJ1-2, with D possibly being TRBD1 (5 bases). The ends were cut back, 5 bases at V and 6 bases at J, with 25 bases in the middle. CDR1 is MNHNY, CDR2 SVGAGI, per germline (reference sequence). The CDR3 has 17 amino acids. The CDR3 nucleotides are TGTGCCAGCAGTCACAGGACCGCTCGACCGTCACCTGATGGCTACACCTTC. As protein: CASSHRTARPSPDGYTF.

This clonotype appeared many times. The V call is TRBV12-3 or TRBV12-4, the J call TRBJ2-3; D is possibly TRBD2 (5 bases). The CDR3 is made up of 13 amino acids. The ends were cut back, 6 bases at V and 2 bases at J, with 9 bases in the middle. In DNA form, the CDR3 reads TGTGCCAGCAGCGGAGGCCTCACAGATACGCAGTATTTT. Its translation is CASSGGLTDTQYF.